Here is one TCR beta chain with its context. The antigen is not known. A much larger clone differs by one base, so this may be a read error. Constant-region priming of about 0.5 ug total RNA yielded TCR beta cDNA. Generation of the TCR beta libraries relied on three nested multiplex PCR rounds using slightly modified ARM-PCR. PCR rounds one and two used TRBV1-TRBV30 forward primers with a C-beta reverse primer for around 9 cycles each. TCRdb ran MiXCR on the multiplex PCR reads and lists one entry per CDR3 protein. The sample contains 65,000 to 80,000 distinct CDR3 sequences, over 60% of which appear only once. This CDR3 contains 15 residues. Germline values: CDR1 SGHNT, CDR2 YYREEE (reference sequence). This sample is part of a study of tumor-infiltrating lymphocytes in primary liver carcinoma. Study results and limitations: Reduced overlap was seen in tumor-adjacent and tumor-blood pairs versus tumor region pairs. Tumors and blood were compared for top-250-clone fraction, and tumors had the significantly higher value (p = 0.039).

Unsorted bulk tissue, about 20-32 mg of it, served as the source for co-extraction of RNA and DNA. Samples were taken from five separate regions (per tumor). Each tumor specimen held more than 80% viable tumor cells. The TCR comes from a middle-aged man with primary liver carcinoma and hepatitis B virus infection. The sequenced sample was liver tumor tissue from sampling region 4. Subset specified: tumor region T4, right-lateral pole. This chain uses TRBV5-4 with TRBJ2-2; the D call may be TRBD1 or TRBD2 (5 bases each). CDR3 in amino acids: CGSSSGTHYTGELFF. In nucleotides, the CDR3 is TGTGGCAGCAGCTCCGGGACCCACTACACCGGGGAGCTGTTTTTT.